This entry is about one T cell receptor (beta chain). The germline CDR1 and CDR2 sequences are MNHEY and SMNVEV (reference sequence). The trim removed 0 bases at V and 0 bases at J, leaving 11 bases unmatched. There are 20 residues in the CDR3. The data derive from a study of blood T cell repertoires in COVID-19. This table comes from immunoSEQ multiplex PCR, and its TCRdb copy is limited to in-frame clones, with some not included. The sample holds fewer than 95,000 clones; approximately 80% are singletons and the top ten take around 14%. The sample taken for sequencing was peripheral blood. This TCR was recovered from a human donor in a cohort sampled during active COVID-19. The rearrangement uses TRBV27 and TRBJ2-6; 7 positions agree with TRBD1. CDR3 sequence (DNA): TGTGCCAGCAGTTTATCAAGACAGGGACCTTCGAGCTCTGGGGCCAACGTCCTGACTTTC. The encoded protein is CASSLSRQGPSSSGANVLTF.